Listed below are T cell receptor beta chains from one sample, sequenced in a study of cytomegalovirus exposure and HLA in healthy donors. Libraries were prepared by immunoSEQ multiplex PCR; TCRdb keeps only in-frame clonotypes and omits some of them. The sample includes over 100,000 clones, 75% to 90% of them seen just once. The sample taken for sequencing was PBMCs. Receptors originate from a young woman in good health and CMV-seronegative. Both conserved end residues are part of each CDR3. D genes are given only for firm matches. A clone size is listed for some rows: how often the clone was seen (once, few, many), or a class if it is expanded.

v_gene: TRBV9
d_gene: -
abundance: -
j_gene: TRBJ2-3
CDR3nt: TGTGCCAGCAGCGTAGCAGGGAACTTACGCACAGATACGCAGTATTTT
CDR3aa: CASSVAGNLRTDTQYF

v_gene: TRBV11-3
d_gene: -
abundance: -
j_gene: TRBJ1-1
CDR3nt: TGTGCCAGCAGCCAAGGACTGGACAGACACACTGAAGCTTTCTTT
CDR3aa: CASSQGLDRHTEAFF

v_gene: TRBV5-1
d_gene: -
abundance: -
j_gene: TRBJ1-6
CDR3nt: TGCGCCAGCAGCTTGGGGGCGTGGCAGATGAATTCACCCCTCCACTTT
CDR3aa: CASSLGAWQMNSPLHF

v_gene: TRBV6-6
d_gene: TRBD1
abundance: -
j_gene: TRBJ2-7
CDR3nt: TGTGCCAGCAGCCACCCCGGGACAGGGGGTTTCGAGCAGTACTTC
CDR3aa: CASSHPGTGGFEQYF

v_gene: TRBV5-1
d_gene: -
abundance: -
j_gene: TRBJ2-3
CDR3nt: TGCGCCAGCAGCTTGGACGGGGGTCGGGATACGCAGTATTTT
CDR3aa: CASSLDGGRDTQYF

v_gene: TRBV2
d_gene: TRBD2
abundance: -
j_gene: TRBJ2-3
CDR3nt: TGTGCCAGCGTCATAACTAGCGGGCGCACAGATACGCAGTATTTT
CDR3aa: CASVITSGRTDTQYF

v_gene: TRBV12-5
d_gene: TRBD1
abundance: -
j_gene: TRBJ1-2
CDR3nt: TGTGCTAGTGCCCCCGGGACAGGGCACTATGGCTACACCTTC
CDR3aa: CASAPGTGHYGYTF

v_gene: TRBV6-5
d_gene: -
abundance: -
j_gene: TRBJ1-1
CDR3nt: TGTGCCAGCAGTTTAGGGATCCTTATAGGGGACACTGAAGCTTTCTTT
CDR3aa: CASSLGILIGDTEAFF

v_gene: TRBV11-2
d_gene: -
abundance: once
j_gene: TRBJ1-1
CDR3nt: TGTGCCAGCAGCCCCGCTCGGGGAATGGTTTACACTGAAGCTTTCTTT
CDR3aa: CASSPARGMVYTEAFF

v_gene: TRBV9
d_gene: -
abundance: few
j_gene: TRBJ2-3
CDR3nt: TGTGCCAGCAGCGTTGGGCAGCGCACAGATACGCAGTATTTT
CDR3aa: CASSVGQRTDTQYF

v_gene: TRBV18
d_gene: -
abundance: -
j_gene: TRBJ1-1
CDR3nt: TGTGCCAGCTCACCACCCCCGGGGGGTCGGCAGTCTGAAGCTTTCTTT
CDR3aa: CASSPPPGGRQSEAFF

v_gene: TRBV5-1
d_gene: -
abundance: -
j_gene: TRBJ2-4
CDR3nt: TGCGCCAGCAGCCTGGGGCAGGGCGACAAAAACATTCAGTACTTC
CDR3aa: CASSLGQGDKNIQYF

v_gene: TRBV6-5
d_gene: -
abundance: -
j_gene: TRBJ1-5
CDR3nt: TGTGCCAGCAGCCCCGACAGAAGCAATCAGCCCCAGCATTTT
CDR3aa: CASSPDRSNQPQHF

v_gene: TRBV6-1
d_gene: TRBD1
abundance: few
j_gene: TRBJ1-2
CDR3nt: TGTGCCAGCAGTGTCACCACGGGACAGTATTTTAACTATGGCTACACCTTC
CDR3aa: CASSVTTGQYFNYGYTF

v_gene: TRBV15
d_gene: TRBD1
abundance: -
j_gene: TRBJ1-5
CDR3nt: TGTGCCACCAGCAGATTTATGCAGGGGGGTCAGCCCCAGCATTTT
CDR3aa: CATSRFMQGGQPQHF

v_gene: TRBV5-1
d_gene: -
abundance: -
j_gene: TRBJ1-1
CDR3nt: TGCGCCAGCAGCTTGGACAGGATGAACACTGAAGCTTTCTTT
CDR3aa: CASSLDRMNTEAFF

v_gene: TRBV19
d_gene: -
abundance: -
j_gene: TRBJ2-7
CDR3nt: TGTGCCAGTAGGGACAGACTGCACGAGCAGTACTTC
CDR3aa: CASRDRLHEQYF

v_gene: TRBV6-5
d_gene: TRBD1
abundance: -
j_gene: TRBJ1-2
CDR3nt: TGTGCCAGCAAATCAGGGGGCGAGAACTATGGCTACACCTTC
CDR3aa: CASKSGGENYGYTF

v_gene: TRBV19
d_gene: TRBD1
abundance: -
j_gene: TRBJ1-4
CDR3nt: TGTGCCAGTAGTATAAGACGGACAGGGTATAATGAAAAACTGTTTTTT
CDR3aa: CASSIRRTGYNEKLFF

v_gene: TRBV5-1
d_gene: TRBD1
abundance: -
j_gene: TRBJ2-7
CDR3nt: TGCGCCAGCAGTTGGACCGGGACAGGTGAGAACTACGAGCAGTACTTC
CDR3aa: CASSWTGTGENYEQYF

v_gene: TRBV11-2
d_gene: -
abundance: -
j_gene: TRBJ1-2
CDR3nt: TGTGCCAGCAGCTTAAGGGCAGGGAATGGCTACACCTTC
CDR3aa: CASSLRAGNGYTF

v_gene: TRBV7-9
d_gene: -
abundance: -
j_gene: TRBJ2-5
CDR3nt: TGTGCCAGCAGCCCCCCGGTCGAAGAGACCCAGTACTTC
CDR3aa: CASSPPVEETQYF

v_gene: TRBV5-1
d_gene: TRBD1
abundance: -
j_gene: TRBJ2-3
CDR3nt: TGCGCCAGCACGGCCTCGGACAGGGTCCAAAGGGATACGCAGTATTTT
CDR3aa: CASTASDRVQRDTQYF

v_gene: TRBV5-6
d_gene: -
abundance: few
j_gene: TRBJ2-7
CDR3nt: TGTGCCAGCAGCCTTGACAGGACCTACGAGCAGTACTTC
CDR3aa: CASSLDRTYEQYF

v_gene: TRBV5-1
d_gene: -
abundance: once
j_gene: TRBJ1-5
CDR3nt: TGCGCCAGCAGCCTGAACCCAGGGGTCAATCAGCCCCAGCATTTT
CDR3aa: CASSLNPGVNQPQHF

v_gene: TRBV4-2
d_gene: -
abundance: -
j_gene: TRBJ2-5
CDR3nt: TGTGCCAGCAGCCAAGAACGGGGGTTAGAGACCCAGTACTTC
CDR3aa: CASSQERGLETQYF

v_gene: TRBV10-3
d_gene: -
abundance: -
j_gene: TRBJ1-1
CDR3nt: TGTGCCATCAGTGATACAGGGAACACTGAAGCTTTCTTT
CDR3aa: CAISDTGNTEAFF

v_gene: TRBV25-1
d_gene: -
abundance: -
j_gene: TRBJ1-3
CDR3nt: TGTGCCAGCAGTGAACGAGTATCTGGAAACACCATATATTTT
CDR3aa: CASSERVSGNTIYF

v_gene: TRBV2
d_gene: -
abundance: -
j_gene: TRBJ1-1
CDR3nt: TGTGCCACAGGGGACCAGAACACTGAAGCTTTCTTT
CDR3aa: CATGDQNTEAFF

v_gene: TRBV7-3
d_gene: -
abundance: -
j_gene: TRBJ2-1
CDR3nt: TGTGCCAGCAGCTCCGGACTTTTAGATGAGCAGTTCTTC
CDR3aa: CASSSGLLDEQFF

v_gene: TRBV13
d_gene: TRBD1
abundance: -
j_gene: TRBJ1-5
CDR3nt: TGTGCCAGCAGCACGACAGGGGGCGAAAGCAATCAGCCCCAGCATTTT
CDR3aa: CASSTTGGESNQPQHF

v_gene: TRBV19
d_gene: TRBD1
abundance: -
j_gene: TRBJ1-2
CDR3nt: TGTGCCAGTAGTCACCGGGACAGGGTTAACTATGGCTACACCTTC
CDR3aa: CASSHRDRVNYGYTF

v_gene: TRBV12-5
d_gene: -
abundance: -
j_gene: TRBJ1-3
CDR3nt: TGTGCTAGTGGTTTATCAGGGTTCGGAAACACCATATATTTT
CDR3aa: CASGLSGFGNTIYF

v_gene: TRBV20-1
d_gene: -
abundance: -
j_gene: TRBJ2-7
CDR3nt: TGCAGTGCTAGTCACTCCTACGAGCAGTACTTC
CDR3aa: CSASHSYEQYF

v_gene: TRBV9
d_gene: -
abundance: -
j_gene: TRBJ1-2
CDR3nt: TGTGCCAGCAGCGCTCGGGACACCAGCTGGAGAGGCTACACCTTC
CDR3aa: CASSARDTSWRGYTF

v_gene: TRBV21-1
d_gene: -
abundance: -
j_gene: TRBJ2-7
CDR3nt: TGTGCCAGCACCCAAATACCTGGGGAGGGTTGGCCCTACGAGCAGTACTTC
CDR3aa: CASTQIPGEGWPYEQYF

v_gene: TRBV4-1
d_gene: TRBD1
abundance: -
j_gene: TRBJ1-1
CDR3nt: TGCGCCAGCAGCCATCTCATGACAGGGGGTAACACTGAAGCTTTCTTT
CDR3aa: CASSHLMTGGNTEAFF

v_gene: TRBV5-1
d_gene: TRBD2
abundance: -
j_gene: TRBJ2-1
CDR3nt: TGCGCCAGCAGCTTGGGGGGCGCGGGGGAGCGTGAGCAGTTCTTC
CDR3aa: CASSLGGAGEREQFF

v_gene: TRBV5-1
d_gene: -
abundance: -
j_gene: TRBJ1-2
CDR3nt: TGCGCCAGCAGCTTATTCAGCGGCTATGGCTACACCTTC
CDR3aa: CASSLFSGYGYTF

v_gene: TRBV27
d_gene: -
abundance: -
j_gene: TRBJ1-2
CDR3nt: TGTGCCAGCAGTCCTACCCAACTATCTGGCTACACCTTC
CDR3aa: CASSPTQLSGYTF

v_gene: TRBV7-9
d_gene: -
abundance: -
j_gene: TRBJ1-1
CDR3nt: TGTGCCAGCAGCTTGCGCCTGGGCGAGAGTGAAGCTTTCTTT
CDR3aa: CASSLRLGESEAFF

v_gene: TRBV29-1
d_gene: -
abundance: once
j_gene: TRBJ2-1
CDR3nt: TGCAGCGTTGGGACTTCCTACAATGAGCAGTTCTTC
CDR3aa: CSVGTSYNEQFF

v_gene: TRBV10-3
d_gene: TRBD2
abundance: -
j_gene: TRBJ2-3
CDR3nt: TGTGCCATCAGTGGTGTGGCGGGGGGTCCAGATACGCAGTATTTT
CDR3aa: CAISGVAGGPDTQYF

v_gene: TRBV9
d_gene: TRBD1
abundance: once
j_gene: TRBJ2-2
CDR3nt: TGTGCCAGCAGGGGACAGGGGGAAGGGGAGCTGTTTTTT
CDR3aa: CASRGQGEGELFF

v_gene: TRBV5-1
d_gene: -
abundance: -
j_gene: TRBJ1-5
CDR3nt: TGCGCCAGCAGCTCAGGGGTGTCGGGCAATCAGCCCCAGCATTTT
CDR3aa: CASSSGVSGNQPQHF

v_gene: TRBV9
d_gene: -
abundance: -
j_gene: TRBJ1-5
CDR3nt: TGTGCCAGCAGCGTAGGGGACTTCAATCAGCCCCAGCATTTT
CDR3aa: CASSVGDFNQPQHF

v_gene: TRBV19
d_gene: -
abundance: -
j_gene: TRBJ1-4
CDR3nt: TGTGCCAGTAGTATGATAGGGGGAACTAATGAAAAACTGTTTTTT
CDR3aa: CASSMIGGTNEKLFF

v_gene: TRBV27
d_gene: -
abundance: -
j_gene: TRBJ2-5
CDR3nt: TGTGCCAGCAGTCCCCGCCCTGTGGACATCGTGGGGACCCAGTACTTC
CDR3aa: CASSPRPVDIVGTQYF

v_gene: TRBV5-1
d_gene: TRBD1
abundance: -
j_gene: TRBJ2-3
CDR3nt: TGCGCCAGCGCAGACAGGGTAGGCACAGATACGCAGTATTTT
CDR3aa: CASADRVGTDTQYF

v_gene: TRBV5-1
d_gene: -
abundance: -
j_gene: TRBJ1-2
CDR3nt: TGCGCCAGCAGCTTGGTCGGAGGGCCCTATGGCTACACCTTC
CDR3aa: CASSLVGGPYGYTF

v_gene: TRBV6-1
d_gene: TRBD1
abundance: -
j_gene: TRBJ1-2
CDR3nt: TGTGCCAGCGGAAAACGACAGGGATCTAACTATGGCTACACCTTC
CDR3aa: CASGKRQGSNYGYTF

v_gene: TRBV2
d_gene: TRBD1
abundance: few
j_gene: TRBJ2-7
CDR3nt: TGTGCCAGCAGGTCTACAGGGGGCCGGGTACGCGAGCAGTACTTC
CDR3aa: CASRSTGGRVREQYF

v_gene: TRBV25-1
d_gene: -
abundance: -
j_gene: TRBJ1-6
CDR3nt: TGTGCCAGCAGTGTGGGCAGTGGGCGCTCACCCCTCCACTTT
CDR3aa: CASSVGSGRSPLHF